This record covers a single TCR beta chain. Its antigen is as yet unknown. This record belongs to a study of identifying expanded T cells in peripheral blood. Broader study findings: Variance in clone template counts between approximately 2-week samples significantly increased with total template count across all healthy donors. Technical replicates showed approximately 1.2 changed clones; two weeks roughly 16; four weeks 19.

Healthy donors had no documented immune events, such as infections, while sampled. This table comes from immunoSEQ multiplex PCR, and its TCRdb copy is limited to in-frame clones, with some not included. The sample consists of approximately 81,000 clones, 84% of them appearing once. This TCR came from a person aged 18 to 70 in good health. Sequenced material: blood.

The CDR3 loop reads CASSPGASGRQETQYF. CDR3 in DNA: TGCGCCAGCAGCCCCGGGGCTAGCGGGAGGCAAGAGACCCAGTACTTC. J is TRBJ2-5 and V is TRBV5-1; 11 nucleotides line up with TRBD2. V shed 4 bases, J shed 2 bases, and the junction held 7 bases outside the gene matches. The germline gives CDR1 SGHRS, CDR2 YFSETQ. CDR3 length equals 16 residues.